The sequence of this TCR beta chain was determined in a study of regulatory T cells in long-lasting Graves disease. Study-wide findings and caveats: Graves' patients with persistent disease showed TCR diversity lower than patients newly diagnosed.

This clonotype was detected ten times or more. What it recognizes is unknown. Both iRepertoire HTBI primers and Arm-PCR of CDR3 regions were used to build the TCR beta libraries. From the multiplex PCR reads, TCRdb called clonotypes with MiXCR, one entry per CDR3 protein. The sample has under 450,000 distinct CDR3 sequences, 12% seen once. As for time point: newly diagnosed GD, antithyroid drugs for less than 3 months. Researchers made the TCR library from RNA that was extracted from PBMCs. The CDR3 loop spans 14 amino acids. The germline V gene encodes CDR1 SNHLY and CDR2 FYNNEI. V shed 4 bases, J shed 6 bases, and the junction held 3 bases outside the gene matches. These data were also filed under a second study, of T cells in Graves' hyperthyroidism and ophthalmopathy. That work states: Using the HTBI primer set, a first-round RT-PCR was run on the TCR CDR3.

V usage is TRBV2 and J usage is TRBJ2-2, with 9 bases matching TRBD1. Sequenced here: peripheral blood mononuclear cells (PBMCs), sampled at new diagnosis, from a patient treated with antithyroid drugs. This clonotype originated in a woman aged 18-30 years with Graves disease. CDR3 in amino acids: CASSGWTGAGELFF. CDR3 DNA: TGTGCCAGCAGTGGATGGACAGGGGCCGGGGAGCTGTTTTTT.